This record covers a single T cell receptor beta chain. Its target is unknown. The data originate from a study of T cell responses to AZD1222 COVID-19 vaccine. Generated by immunoSEQ multiplex PCR, the TCRdb table keeps only in-frame clones and is missing some. This sample yields about 120,000 clones, of which around 88% are seen a single time; roughly 7% belongs to the top ten. Looked up from germline, CDR1 is LNHDA and CDR2 is SQIVND (reference sequence). V shed 3 bases and J shed 5 bases, with 13 bases lying between them. This CDR3 contains 14 residues. Study-level results: There were repertoire samples only from the period after the peak T cell response. Mapped onto spike, vaccine-associated CD4 TCRs spanned it and were dominant at 160-218 and 743-854. The donors showed a predominance of white British ancestry and of females, with possible underestimation of clonal diversity.

The rearrangement uses TRBV19 and TRBJ2-5; a weak D match, TRBD1 (6 bases). Here the sequenced sample was peripheral blood, taken 28 days after the second AZD1222 dose. The clonotype comes from an adult who received the AZD1222 COVID-19 vaccine. CDR3 sequence: CASSMAPQGETQYF. CDR3 bases: TGTGCCAGTAGTATGGCACCCCAGGGGGAGACCCAGTACTTC.